The sequence of this TCR beta chain was determined in a study of CD8 T cells in ankylosing spondylitis. Whole-study findings and limits: It appeared that ankylosing spondylitis blood was characterized by a TCR beta motif of 8 or 9 highly homologous variants.

This clonotype was seen at least ten times. What it binds is unknown. One entry per CDR3 protein results from TCRdb running MiXCR on the 5' RACE reads. The data hold almost 45,000 distinct CDR3 sequences, with around 10% observed a single time. The source material was blood, either unsorted or a sorted T cell fraction (not recorded which). The TCR comes from a male donor with ankylosing spondylitis or in good health (not recorded which).

The CDR3 bases are TGTGCCAGCAGTTTATTGAGTGGCACTGAAGCTTTCTTT. It translates to CASSLLSGTEAFF. This rearrangement joins TRBV28 to TRBJ1-1; D is undetermined. V lost 1 base to trimming and J lost 4 bases, with 7 bases between them. Germline V gene sequence: CDR1 MDHEN, CDR2 SYDVKM. This CDR3 comprises 13 residues.